The TCR beta chain under discussion was sequenced for a study of CD8 T cells in Susac syndrome. Germline V gene lookup returns CDR1 SGHAT and CDR2 FQNNGV. This CDR3 contains 19 residues. The V end lost 2 bases, the J end lost 4 bases, and 24 bases lay between the germline ends. RNA totalling roughly 0.45 to 1 ug underwent reverse transcription with random hexamers. A multiplex approach, immunoSEQ multiplex PCR, amplified TCR beta CDR3 across 54 Vbeta and 13 Jbeta. TCRdb called the immunoSEQ multiplex PCR reads again in MiXCR, with one record for every CDR3 protein. The data hold approximately 68,000 distinct CDR3 sequences, with roughly 94% observed a single time.

The receptor comes from a human donor with multiple sclerosis. This chain links TRBV11-2 with TRBJ1-3; D perhaps matches TRBD1 (5 bases). Sequencing was done on a sample of CD8+ T cells from PBMCs. The CDR3 DNA follows: TGTGCCAGCAGCTTAAGGGGTTGGGTCAGCGTCCCCCGGGGAAACACCATATATTTT. This codes for CASSLRGWVSVPRGNTIYF.